Sequencing of this T cell receptor beta chain was carried out in a study of blood T cells in healthy people across ages. In this sample, this clonotype turned up a few times. The germline V gene has CDR1 SGDLS and CDR2 YYNGEE. Trimming took 4 bases from V and 1 from J, leaving 10 bases between them. The CDR3 extends over 14 amino acids. It was with a sample-barcoded 5' primer and a J-beta primer mix that a second PCR of about 6 to 12 cycles was run. Each CDR3 protein gets one entry after TCRdb re-called the 5' RACE reads with MiXCR. This table has some 1 million distinct CDR3 sequences, 45% appearing once.

This sequence was found in a woman aged 55-69 years in good health. The specimen was blood. This sequence joins TRBV9 and TRBJ2-3; D is unresolved. CDR3 bases: TGTGCCAGCAGCTGGGGTATCGGCACAGATACGCAGTATTTT. Amino acid sequence: CASSWGIGTDTQYF.